The sequence of this T cell receptor beta chain was determined in a study of OX40 agonist ivuxolimab in advanced cancers. Across the study: Ivuxolimab, an agonistic anti-OX40 (CD134) antibody, was given to patients.

A remark on this clone: No antigen is known for it.

Patients had blood sampled at baseline and again on cycle 4 day 1 and cycle 7 day 1. The assay was immunoSEQ multiplex PCR, and TCRdb's table has in-frame clones only and misses some. The repertoire has approximately 61,000 clones, 75% to 85% of them found once; the top ten carry approximately 1.3%. Broader study findings: Researchers did not determine the expanded peripheral T cells' antigen specificity. Dosing at 0.1 to 3.0 mg/kg was accompanied by clonal expansion of CD4+ and CD8+ blood T cells by week 6.

The V gene's germline CDR1 is GTSNPN and CDR2 SVGIG (reference sequence). After removal of 2 bases from V and 3 bases from J, the junction contained 6 bases not matched to a gene. The CDR3 is made up of 15 amino acids. The rearrangement joins TRBV30 to TRBJ2-4; 8 nucleotides match TRBD2. The sample consisted of CD4+ or CD8+ T cells sorted from blood, taken in a trial of the OX40 agonist ivuxolimab. The TCR comes from an adult with an advanced solid tumor such as melanoma, head and neck, liver or kidney cancer. Here the CDR3 DNA reads TGTGCCTGGAGTAACGCAGCGGGGGTCAAAAACATTCAGTACTTC. Encoded protein: CAWSNAAGVKNIQYF. The full variable domain, completed using reference TRBV30 and TRBJ2-4, is SQTIHQWPATLVQPVGSPLSLECTVEGTSNPNLYWYRQAAGRGLQLLFYSVGIGQISSEVPQNLSASRPQDRQFILSSKKLLLSDSGFYLCAWSNAAGVKNIQYFGAGTRLSVL.